Below are 3 T cell receptor beta chains sequenced from a single sample in a study of somatic mutations in T cells in chronic GVHD (dated by TCRdb to between 2020 and 2021). Library preparation employed the immunoSEQ multiplex PCR assay. Imported from immuneACCESS, the table was reduced by TCRdb to in-frame sequences with V and J called. These copies leave out some clones; in studies compared against another copy, an unresolved V gene accounts for under half, and the cause of the remainder is not known. The sample table records some 13,000 clones; about 80% of these occur just once. The ten largest make up 32% of the sample. The material sequenced was Vbeta20-negative CD4+ T cells from blood. What this sample's cell subset or site label stands for: CD4+ T cells sorted as TCR Vbeta20 negative by flow cytometry. These receptors all stem from a male patient between 45 and 59 years old with chronic graft-versus-host disease. After a transplant, some of the T cells may come from the graft donor.

The chain recombines TRBV7-9 with TRBJ2-2; tentative D call: TRBD2 (5 bases). The CDR3 covers 14 residues. CDR1 is SEHNR and CDR2 is FQNEAQ in the germline V gene (reference sequence). V dropped 3 bases and J dropped 4 bases, with 9 bases sitting between them. Here the CDR3 DNA reads TGTGCCAGCAGCTTCAGCGGTTTCACCGGGGAGCTGTTTTTT. As protein: CASSFSGFTGELFF.

This sequence joins TRBV5-4 and TRBJ2-3; 7 bases line up with TRBD1. Germline CDR1 is SGHNT and CDR2 is YYREEE (reference sequence). The V gene end was trimmed by 7 bases and the J gene end by 3 bases; junction bases not matched to a gene: 11. The CDR3 consists of 15 residues. The CDR3 loop reads CASGIRGYGTDTQYF. The DNA of the CDR3 is TGTGCCAGCGGCATCAGGGGGTACGGGACAGATACGCAGTATTTT.

The count of this clone is one. The chain recombines TRBV27 with TRBJ2-7, with TRBD1 matching over 7 bases. Germline V gives CDR1 MNHEY, CDR2 SMNVEV (reference sequence). Trimming removed 2 bases from V and 2 bases from J; junction bases left unmatched: 3. The CDR3 consists of 14 residues. As DNA, the CDR3 is TGTGCCAGCAGTTTAGGGCAGGGGGCCTACGAGCAGTACTTC. This gives the protein CASSLGQGAYEQYF.